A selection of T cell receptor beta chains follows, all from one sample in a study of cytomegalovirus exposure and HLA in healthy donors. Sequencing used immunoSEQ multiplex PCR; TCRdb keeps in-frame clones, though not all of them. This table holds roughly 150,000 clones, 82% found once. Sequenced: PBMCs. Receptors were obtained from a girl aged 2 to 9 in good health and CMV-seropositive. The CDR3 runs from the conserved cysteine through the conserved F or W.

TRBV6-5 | CASNRDSNTQYF
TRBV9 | CASSVGVTANTEAFF
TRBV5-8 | CASSLGQTYQETQYF
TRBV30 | CAWDRLGPGNTIYF
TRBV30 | CAWGREGTGNTIYF
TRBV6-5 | CASSYRGTHYGYTF
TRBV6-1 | CASSARTGGEQETQYF
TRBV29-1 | CSVYPRGGQETQYF
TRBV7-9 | CASSLTQAGDTEAFF
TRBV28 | CASGLAGETQYF
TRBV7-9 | CASSSGQHNQPQHF
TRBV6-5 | CASRITRTSYEQYF
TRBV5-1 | CASSWDGTGYGELFF
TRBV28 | CAAERRINEKLFF
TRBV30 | CAWSVPEGETQYF
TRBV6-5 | CASSRQGLWNEQFF
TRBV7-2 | CASSPYLSSYEQYF
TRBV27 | CASTPSRATNEKLFF